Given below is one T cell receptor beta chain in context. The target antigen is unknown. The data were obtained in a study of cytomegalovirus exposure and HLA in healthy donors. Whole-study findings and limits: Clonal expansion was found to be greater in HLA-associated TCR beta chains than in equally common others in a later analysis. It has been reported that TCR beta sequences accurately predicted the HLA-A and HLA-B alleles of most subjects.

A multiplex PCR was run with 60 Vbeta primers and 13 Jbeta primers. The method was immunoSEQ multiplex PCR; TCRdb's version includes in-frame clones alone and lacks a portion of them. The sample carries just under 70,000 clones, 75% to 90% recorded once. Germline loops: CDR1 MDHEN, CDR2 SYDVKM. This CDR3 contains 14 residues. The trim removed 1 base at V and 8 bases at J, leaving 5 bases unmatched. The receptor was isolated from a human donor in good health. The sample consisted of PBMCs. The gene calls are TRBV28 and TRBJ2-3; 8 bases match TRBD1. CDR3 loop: CASSLYQGAGTQYF. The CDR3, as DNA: TGTGCCAGCAGTTTATATCAGGGGGCGGGTACGCAGTATTTT.